The present T cell receptor (beta chain) was sequenced within a study of T cells in Graves' hyperthyroidism and ophthalmopathy. Study-level background: The authors collected peripheral blood at initial diagnosis, before any treatment. Study-wide points: Researchers report that a 13 V-J model separated ophthalmopathy from stable hyperthyroidism. Blood samples included most of the expanded thyroid clonotypes exceeding 0.001.

This clonotype has just a few counts. Its antigen is currently unknown. TCR beta CDR3 regions were amplified from RNA transcripts. HTBI primers were used for first-round RT-PCR of the TCR CDR3. TCRdb processed the multiplex PCR reads anew with MiXCR; each CDR3 protein has one entry. This sample has some 570,000 distinct CDR3 sequences, with approximately 17% found just once. Individuals with ophthalmopathy presented a Clinical Activity Score of at least 3, a NOSPECS grade of at least 4 and a duration under 3 months. Germline V gives CDR1 DFQATT, CDR2 SNEGSKA (reference sequence). The CDR3 length is 16 residues. V shed 4 bases and J shed 2 bases, with 20 bases lying between them.

The specimen was blood. The chain recombines TRBV20-1 with TRBJ2-5, with a weak D call TRBD2 (6 bases). The origin of this receptor is a young woman with Graves' ophthalmopathy. The CDR3 here is CSAIPYGGTEQETQYF. The CDR3 coding sequence is TGCAGTGCTATCCCCTACGGCGGGACGGAACAAGAGACCCAGTACTTC.